This TCR beta chain was found in a study of T cells in Graves' hyperthyroidism and ophthalmopathy. Study-wide results and caveats: Peripheral blood also featured most of the thyroid clonotypes expanded above 0.001.

CDR3 size: 13 residues. Trimming stripped 0 bases from V and 7 bases from J, with 12 bases between. CDR1 and CDR2 from the germline V gene are SQVTM and ANQGSEA. This clonotype was found many times. The target antigen is unknown. Diagnosing involved the use of clinical symptoms, serum thyroxine and TRAb, thyroid ultrasound and orbital computed tomography. RNA transcripts gave rise to amplified TCR beta CDR3 regions. TCR CDR3 regions were first amplified by RT-PCR with HTBI primers. TCRdb fed the multiplex PCR reads into MiXCR, producing one record per CDR3 protein. The profile shows roughly 510,000 distinct CDR3 sequences, approximately 49% of them singletons.

Input material: peripheral blood or thyroid tissue (not recorded which). The origin of this receptor is an adult woman with Graves' disease, either hyperthyroidism or ophthalmopathy (not recorded which). The chain links TRBV29-1 to TRBJ1-1; no clear D gene. The CDR3 here is CSVEDPPALEAFF. Here the CDR3 DNA reads TGCAGCGTTGAAGATCCGCCGGCGCTTGAAGCTTTCTTT.